A selection of T cell receptor beta chains follows, all from one sample in a study of early stage breast cancer tumors. Profiled with immunoSEQ multiplex PCR; TCRdb holds only in-frame clones, not every one. The sample includes nearly 25,000 clones, around 70% seen only once; the top ten take 9.9%. Source material: breast tumor tissue. These receptors were obtained from a person between 60 and 69 years old with breast cancer. CDR3s leave out the opening cysteine and the closing phenylalanine or tryptophan. A D gene is named only where the DNA matches it firmly. Only part of the rows carry a size: once, few, many, or a class if the clone is expanded.

>TRBJ2-5|-|many|TRBV11-2
ASSLGKAYETQY
>TRBJ1-2|-|-|TRBV10-2
ASSLTDSEANYGYT
>TRBJ1-2|-|-|TRBV4-1
ASSQDRENYGYT
>TRBJ1-3|-|few|TRBV7-8
ASSLGTFGRNTIY
>TRBJ2-5|TRBD2|-|TRBV27
ASSLLSGGQETQY
>TRBJ2-3|TRBD2|-|TRBV15
ATSRRTSGTDTQY
>TRBJ1-5|-|medium-sized|TRBV6-7
ASSQPTGHSNQPQH
>TRBJ1-1|-|few|TRBV12-5
ASGLRGNTEAF
>TRBJ2-5|-|-|TRBV13
ASAPFGPETQY
>TRBJ2-5|-|-|TRBV19
ASGEDSGETQY
>TRBJ1-5|-|-|TRBV4-3
ASSQEAGANQPQH
>TRBJ2-1|TRBD2|-|TRBV2
ASRMTSGRSGNEQF
>TRBJ2-1|-|once|TRBV4-3
ASSQEIGDSGDDEQF
>TRBJ1-5|TRBD1|few|TRBV30
AWSVRTGVNQPQH
>TRBJ1-2|-|-|TRBV6-8
ASSSKGTKGPSYGYT
>TRBJ2-1|TRBD2|-|TRBV5-1
ASSSASGSDYWGRNEQF
>TRBJ2-2|TRBD2|-|TRBV29-1
SVEAPQRESNTGELF
>TRBJ2-2|-|few|TRBV7-2
ASSSAGWPGGELF
>TRBJ1-2|TRBD1|-|TRBV29-1
SYSTGTYGYT
>TRBJ2-7|TRBD2|-|TRBV27
ASSPAAPASGSGYEQY
>TRBJ1-5|-|-|TRBV28
ASSLSLAGNQPQH
>TRBJ2-3|-|once|TRBV29-1
SVDGGYTDTQY